A single sample is the source of the 23 T cell receptor beta chains below, sequenced in a study of T cells in Graves' hyperthyroidism and ophthalmopathy (dated by TCRdb to between 2019 and 2020). The library was produced with multiplex PCR. Sequencing took place on an Illumina HiSeq 2000. The TCR beta CDR3 regions were amplified from the RNA transcripts. A first-round RT-PCR of the TCR CDR3 used the HTBI primer set with the Qiagen OneStep RT-PCR kit. In TCRdb, the public reads were trimmed at Q25 with fastp and aligned with MiXCR, with productive beta chains retained. Each entry is one CDR3 protein sequence, shown with its most common DNA and genes. Within this sample are more than 600,000 distinct CDR3 sequences, with 15% to 20% of them counted one time only. Of the sample, about 8.4% is held by the ten largest clones. Input material: blood. All receptors come from a man between 18 and 29 years old with Graves' hyperthyroidism.

This clonotype was seen at least ten times. The gene calls are TRBV3-1 and TRBJ1-1, with 8 bases that match TRBD1. The CDR3 extends over 13 amino acids. Per germline, CDR1 LGHDT and CDR2 YNNKEL (reference sequence). The V and J ends lost 8 bases and 4 bases, in that order; junction bases with no gene match: 6. This chain's CDR3 is CASERDRSTEAFF. The CDR3 nucleotides are TGTGCCAGCGAACGGGACAGGTCCACTGAAGCTTTCTTT.

This rearrangement joins TRBV27 to TRBJ2-1, with TRBD2 identical over 14 bases. The CDR3 consists of 17 residues. CDR1 and CDR2 from the germline V gene are MNHEY and SMNVEV (reference sequence). V shed 7 bases and J 4 bases; nucleotides not matched to a gene: 9. CDR3: CASKGLAGVGLYNEQFF. CDR3 DNA sequence: TGTGCCAGCAAGGGACTAGCGGGAGTTGGATTATACAATGAGCAGTTCTTC.

The V and J genes are TRBV19 and TRBJ1-4; D is uncertain. Trimming took off 1 base at V and 0 bases at J, with 6 bases between the two ends. Germline assignment: CDR1 LNHDA and CDR2 SQIVND (reference sequence). This CDR3 is 15 amino acids long. The CDR3 coding sequence is TGTGCCAGTAGTATAGTATCCGCAACTAATGAAAAACTGTTTTTT. It codes for CASSIVSATNEKLFF.

This clonotype was picked up many times. V usage is TRBV2 and J usage is TRBJ2-1, with no clear D. The ends were cut back, 5 bases at V and 7 bases at J, with 21 bases in the middle. Germline loops: CDR1 SNHLY, CDR2 FYNNEI. The CDR3 runs 16 residues. Here the CDR3 DNA reads TGTGCCAGCAGTTTGGACGCCCTCGCCGCAACAAATGAGCAGTTCTTC. It encodes CASSLDALAATNEQFF.

This chain links TRBV20-1 with TRBJ1-6, with 9 nucleotides matching TRBD1. This CDR3 has 15 amino acids. Germline trimming cut 3 bases from V and 7 bases from J; bases unmatched to any gene: 7. Germline values: CDR1 DFQATT, CDR2 SNEGSKA (reference sequence). In DNA form, the CDR3 reads TGCAGTGCTAGGGGGGACAGGGTTGGGAATTCACCCCTCCACTTT. Translation gives CSARGDRVGNSPLHF.

Worth noting for this clonotype: Mismatch with germline at one junction end may stem from a read error. V and J are TRBV7-9 and TRBJ2-5; D call uncertain. The CDR3 covers 13 residues. The germline CDR1 and CDR2 sequences are SEHNR and FQNEAQ (reference sequence). CDR3 in amino acids: CASSLEGGAPGHF. CDR3 DNA sequence: TGTGCCAGCAGCTTAGAAGGTGGAGCCCCCGGGCACTTC.

This clonotype was recorded a few times. The V gene is TRBV15, the J gene TRBJ2-7; tentatively, D is TRBD2 (7 bases). The length of the CDR3 is 15 residues. The V end lost 1 base, the J end lost 3 bases, and 13 bases lay between the germline ends. In germline, CDR1 is LNHNV, CDR2 YYDKDF (reference sequence). CDR3 sequence: CATSRVGGGVYEQYF. The DNA of the CDR3 is TGTGCCACCAGCAGAGTAGGGGGGGGAGTCTACGAGCAGTACTTC. The variable domain in full, with the rest retrieved from reference TRBV15 and TRBJ2-7, is DAMVIQNPRYQVTQFGKPVTLSCSQTLNHNVMYWYQQKSSQAPKLLFHYYDKDFNNEADTPDNFQSRRPNTSFCFLDIRSPGLGDTAMYLCATSRVGGGVYEQYFGPGTRLTVT.

This clonotype has only a few counts. This chain uses TRBV5-1 with TRBJ2-1, with TRBD1 matching 8 bases. From germline, CDR1 is SGHRS and CDR2 YFSETQ. The CDR3 contains 15 residues. Trimming removed 5 bases from V and 5 bases from J; junction bases left unmatched: 9. The DNA for the CDR3 is TGCGCCAGCAGACGAGGGACAGGTTCGAACAATGAGCAGTTCTTC. It encodes CASRRGTGSNNEQFF. Complete variable domain (other parts from reference TRBV5-1 and TRBJ2-1): KAGVTQTPRYLIKTRGQQVTLSCSPISGHRSVSWYQQTPGQGLQFLFEYFSETQRNKGNFPGRFSGRQFSNSRSEMNVSTLELGDSALYLCASRRGTGSNNEQFFGPGTRLTVL.

This clonotype was found many times. V usage is TRBV20-1 and J usage is TRBJ1-6, with 11 bases matching TRBD1. Germline V CDR1 and CDR2: DFQATT, SNEGSKA (reference sequence). The V segment lost 1 base and the J segment 5 bases; nucleotides outside the gene matches: 1. The CDR3 length is 15 residues. The CDR3 DNA sequence: TGCAGTGCTAGAGGGGACAGGGGGGATAATTCACCCCTCCACTTT. The encoded protein is CSARGDRGDNSPLHF.

Only a few counts were recorded for this clonotype. J is TRBJ1-1 and V is TRBV12-3 or TRBV12-4; D is ambiguous. V gave up 5 bases and J gave up 8 bases, with 9 bases separating them. The CDR3 loop spans 11 amino acids. The DNA for the CDR3 is TGTGCCAGCAGTAAAGTCTCAGAAGCTTTCTTT. Encoded protein: CASSKVSEAFF.

The rearrangement uses TRBV5-4 and TRBJ2-7; a weak D match, TRBD1 (6 bases). The germline CDR1 and CDR2 sequences are SGHNT and YYREEE (reference sequence). V was trimmed by 4 bases and J by 1 base, leaving 15 bases between them. The CDR3 covers 15 residues. The CDR3 spells CASSPQQGFSYEQYF. CDR3 nucleotides: TGTGCCAGCAGCCCTCAACAGGGATTTTCCTACGAGCAGTACTTC.

The rearrangement joins TRBV29-1 to TRBJ2-7; D is uncertain. CDR1 is SQVTM and CDR2 is ANQGSEA in the germline V gene. The V gene lost 6 bases and the J gene lost 6 bases, with 12 bases spanning the gap. The length of the CDR3 is 11 residues. CDR3 sequence (DNA): TGCAGCGTGATGACAACGGTCGAGCAGTACTTC. Protein product: CSVMTTVEQYF.

The rearrangement links TRBV7-2 to TRBJ1-5; possible D gene TRBD1, 6 bases. Germline lookup yields CDR1 SGHTA and CDR2 FQGNSA. The CDR3 extends over 15 amino acids. V lost 1 base to trimming and J lost 0 bases, with 7 bases between them. CDR3 in amino acids: CASSLGTDSNQPQHF. Here the CDR3 DNA reads TGTGCCAGCAGCTTAGGGACAGATAGCAATCAGCCCCAGCATTTT.

J is TRBJ2-1 and V is TRBV7-9, with 8 bases that match TRBD2. CDR1 and CDR2 (germline): SEHNR, FQNEAQ (reference sequence). Losses at the gene ends were 5 bases for V and 7 bases for J; bases not matched to a gene: 10. CDR3 length: 15 residues. The CDR3 protein is CASSPTSDGQNEQFF. In DNA form, the CDR3 reads TGTGCCAGCAGCCCGACTAGCGACGGGCAGAATGAGCAGTTCTTC.

The gene calls are TRBV28 and TRBJ1-4; D is undetermined. This CDR3 region has 11 residues. Germline values: CDR1 MDHEN, CDR2 SYDVKM. The CDR3 bases are TGTGCAATCGGGAAAAATGAAAAACTGTTTTTT. It codes for CAIGKNEKLFF.

The chain uses TRBV5-6 and TRBJ1-6; D is unresolved. The CDR3 has 14 amino acids. From germline, CDR1 is SGHDT and CDR2 YYEEEE. Trimming took off 0 bases at V and 7 bases at J, with 8 bases between the two ends. CDR3: CASSLVGWNSPLHF. CDR3 DNA: TGTGCCAGCAGCTTGGTGGGGTGGAATTCACCCCTCCACTTT.

V gene TRBV12-3 or TRBV12-4 combines with J gene TRBJ2-5, with D uncertain. The V and J ends lost 6 bases and 2 bases respectively, with 10 bases between them. This CDR3 comprises 13 residues. In DNA form, the CDR3 reads TGTGCCAGCAGCAAGAATAATCAAGAGACCCAGTACTTC. Protein product: CASSKNNQETQYF.

This clonotype was counted between two and nine times. The V and J genes are TRBV6-1 and TRBJ2-5; 12 bases are a match to TRBD1. This CDR3 contains 17 residues. Germline CDR1 reads MNHNS; CDR2 reads SASEGT. Trimming cost V 5 bases and J 1 base; bases outside gene matches: 8. The CDR3 sequence is CASSYPPGQGAQETQYF. The CDR3 DNA reads TGTGCCAGCAGTTACCCGCCGGGACAGGGGGCCCAAGAGACCCAGTACTTC.

The chain couples TRBV2 to TRBJ2-3, with a possible D match to TRBD2 (5 bases). Germline loops: CDR1 SNHLY, CDR2 FYNNEI. The V and J ends lost 6 bases and 2 bases respectively, with 12 bases between them. The CDR3 totals 14 residues. The CDR3 bases are TGTGCCAGCAGCTCGGGGAGATACACAGATACGCAGTATTTT. It encodes CASSSGRYTDTQYF. Full variable domain (missing parts from reference TRBV2 and TRBJ2-3): EPEVTQTPSHQVTQMGQEVILRCVPISNHLYFYWYRQILGQKVEFLVSFYNNEISEKSEIFDDQFSVERPDGSNFTLKIRSTKLEDSAMYFCASSSGRYTDTQYFGPGTRLTVL.

This clonotype was counted at least ten times. The V call is TRBV6-2 or TRBV6-3, the J call TRBJ2-7; TRBD2 agrees at 7 bases. The germline V gene has CDR1 MNHEY and CDR2 SVGEGT. V lost 5 bases to trimming and J lost 3 bases; unmatched junction nucleotides: 13. This CDR3 is 16 amino acids long. The chain's CDR3 is CASSKRLAEGGYEQYF. DNA for the CDR3: TGTGCCAGCAGTAAGAGACTAGCCGAGGGAGGCTACGAGCAGTACTTC.

The chain uses TRBV19 and TRBJ2-1; maybe TRBD2 (5 bases). With 3 bases removed from V and 7 bases from J, the gap between germline ends came to 16 bases. Germline CDR1 reads LNHDA; CDR2 reads SQIVND (reference sequence). The CDR3 has 15 residues. The CDR3 protein is CASSILAGPSNEQFF. CDR3 bases: TGTGCCAGTAGTATTTTGGCGGGTCCTTCTAATGAGCAGTTCTTC.

There are many counts of this clonotype. J is TRBJ2-7 and V is TRBV20-1; D possibly corresponds to TRBD1 (5 bases). The CDR3 sequence is 14 residues long. Germline-derived CDR1 and CDR2 are DFQATT and SNEGSKA (reference sequence). V was clipped by 1 base and J by 3 bases, with 13 bases between them. The CDR3 DNA reads as TGCAGTGCTAGAGTCCCAGGGATAGACTACGAGCAGTACTTC. This codes for CSARVPGIDYEQYF.

This chain uses TRBV28 with TRBJ1-3, with D perhaps TRBD1 (5 bases). CDR1 and CDR2 from the germline V gene are MDHEN and SYDVKM. The CDR3 is 15 amino acids. V was pared by 5 bases and J by 4 bases, with 15 bases between. CDR3 DNA sequence: TGTGCCAGCAGTAGGGCGCTCAGGGACGGAAACACCATATATTTT. It encodes CASSRALRDGNTIYF.